A single sample gave rise to the 19 T cell receptor beta chains below, sequenced in a study of cytomegalovirus exposure and HLA in healthy donors. Primers: 60 Vbeta forward and 13 Jbeta reverse. Sequenced by immunoSEQ multiplex PCR; TCRdb stores in-frame clones only, minus some. The sample includes about 120,000 clones, less than 75% of them seen just once. The sample consisted of PBMCs. These receptors all stem from a woman aged 40 to 55 in good health and CMV-seronegative.

The CDR3 DNA is TGTGCCAGCAGCCAAGAAAGCGGGTTCTCTGGAAACACCATATATTTT. It is translated as CASSQESGFSGNTIYF. The chain employs TRBV4-2 and TRBJ1-3, with D unclear. V was shortened by 0 bases and J by 0 bases, with 9 bases between the two germline ends. CDR1 LGHNA and CDR2 YNFKEQ come from the germline V gene. The CDR3 runs 16 residues.

The chain employs TRBV9 and TRBJ1-2, with 9 bases identical to TRBD1. The germline CDR1 and CDR2 sequences are SGDLS and YYNGEE. Trimming removed 7 bases from V and 6 bases from J; junction bases left unmatched: 13. The CDR3 runs to 15 residues. The CDR3 loop is CASGVVDRGLDGYTF. The CDR3 DNA is TGTGCCAGCGGAGTTGTGGACAGGGGTCTCGATGGCTACACCTTC.

The chain carries TRBV9 and TRBJ2-5; weak D call: TRBD1 (6 bases). TRBJ2-7 explains the end of the DNA better; the J call may be wrong. Per the germline V gene, CDR1 is SGDLS and CDR2 is YYNGEE. The CDR3 length is 15 residues. In DNA, the CDR3 is TGTGCCAGCAGCGCCAACCAGGGGTCCTCCTACGAGCAGTACTTC. As protein: CASSANQGSSYEQYF.

The chain couples TRBV7-9 to TRBJ1-1; perhaps TRBD1 as D (6 bases). CDR1 is SEHNR and CDR2 is FQNEAQ in the germline V gene (reference sequence). The CDR3 spans 15 residues. The V end was cut by 2 bases, the J end by 0 bases, with 10 bases between. The CDR3 reads CASSLTTGVNTEAFF. For the CDR3, the DNA is TGTGCCAGCAGCTTAACGACAGGAGTGAACACTGAAGCTTTCTTT.

V usage is TRBV5-1 and J usage is TRBJ2-5; perhaps TRBD1 as D (5 bases). V was shortened by 2 bases and J by 3 bases, with 11 bases between the two germline ends. This CDR3 is built from 14 residues. Germline V gene data show CDR1 as SGHRS and CDR2 as YFSETQ. In DNA, the CDR3 is TGCGCCAGCAGCTTAGGCAGGGTGGAAGAGACCCAGTACTTC. Protein: CASSLGRVEETQYF.

The V call is TRBV19, the J call TRBJ1-1; 7 positions agree with TRBD1. The junction had 3 bases not matched to a gene; V was cut back by 4 bases and J by 1 base. The germline V gene encodes CDR1 LNHDA and CDR2 SQIVND (reference sequence). This CDR3 spans 14 amino acids. In DNA form, the CDR3 reads TGTGCCAGTAGTAGGAGGACAGGGAACACTGAAGCTTTCTTT. Translation: CASSRRTGNTEAFF.

The V and J genes are TRBV27 and TRBJ2-2, with D tentatively TRBD1 (6 bases). Trimming took off 4 bases at V and 3 bases at J, with 12 bases between the two ends. The V gene's germline CDR1 is MNHEY and CDR2 SMNVEV (reference sequence). This CDR3 spans 15 amino acids. CDR3 sequence (DNA): TGTGCCAGCAGTTCACAGGGTCGGTACACCGGGGAGCTGTTTTTT. Its protein product is CASSSQGRYTGELFF.

This chain joins TRBV11-2 and TRBJ2-7; D perhaps matches TRBD2 (5 bases). CDR3 length: 12 amino acids. Trimming removed 5 bases at V and 2 bases at J, with 7 bases between. Per germline, CDR1 SGHAT and CDR2 FQNNGV. The CDR3 nucleotides are TGTGCCAGCAGCCGGGGAACCTACGAGCAGTACTTC. Amino acid sequence: CASSRGTYEQYF.

The chain combines TRBV7-9 with TRBJ2-7, with D perhaps matching TRBD2 (7 bases). V lost 0 bases, J lost 3 bases, and 12 bases lay in between. Germline V gives CDR1 SEHNR, CDR2 FQNEAQ (reference sequence). The CDR3 runs 15 residues. For the CDR3, the DNA is TGTGCCAGCAGCTTAGCGAAGGGGGGGGTCTACGAGCAGTACTTC. Translation: CASSLAKGGVYEQYF.

The rearrangement links TRBV27 to TRBJ2-7; TRBD1 agrees at 9 bases. The V and J ends lost 5 bases and 0 bases, in that order; junction bases with no gene match: 2. CDR3 length equals 14 residues. In germline, CDR1 is MNHEY, CDR2 SMNVEV (reference sequence). The CDR3 DNA is TGTGCCAGCAGTCAACAGGGGGCCTCCTACGAGCAGTACTTC. This translates into CASSQQGASYEQYF.

V and J are TRBV10-3 and TRBJ2-1; 11 bases are shared with TRBD2. Germline V lookup: CDR1 ENHRY, CDR2 SYGVKD. J lost 2 bases, V lost 3 bases, and 6 bases had no gene match. CDR3 length: 17 amino acids. CDR3 bases: TGTGCCATCAGTGACCCACTAGCGGGGGTTCCCTACAATGAGCAGTTCTTC. Translating gives CAISDPLAGVPYNEQFF.

Note on this clone: An end of the junction differs from the germline gene, which may be a read error. The chain uses TRBV7-9 and TRBJ1-4; 7 nucleotides align to TRBD1. Germline CDR1 SEHNR, CDR2 FQNEAQ (reference sequence). The length of the CDR3 is 18 residues. The CDR3 coding sequence is TGTTCCAGCAGCTTAGCTCGAACAGGGGATGCAACTAATGAAAAACTGTTTTTT. This encodes CSSSLARTGDATNEKLFF.

This chain connects TRBV6-5 to TRBJ2-1; D possibly corresponds to TRBD2 (6 bases). CDR1 and CDR2 (germline): MNHEY, SVGAGI. V lost 7 bases to trimming and J lost 5 bases, with 18 bases between them. The CDR3 is 15 amino acids. The CDR3 nucleotides read TGTGCCAGCACCCCCGGGCTAGGGAGGCACAATGAGCAGTTCTTC. Amino acids: CASTPGLGRHNEQFF.

The chain couples TRBV7-2 to TRBJ1-3, with D perhaps TRBD1 (6 bases). Germline V CDR1 and CDR2: SGHTA, FQGNSA. The CDR3 has 15 amino acids. The V end was cut by 2 bases, the J end by 1 base, with 9 bases between. The CDR3 DNA is TGTGCCAGCAGCTTAATGGGGGCATCTGGAAACACCATATATTTT. Encoded protein: CASSLMGASGNTIYF.

This chain joins TRBV29-1 and TRBJ1-1; 7 bases match TRBD1. V was clipped by 5 bases and J by 1 base; unmatched bases: 4. Germline CDR1 is SQVTM and CDR2 is ANQGSEA. CDR3 length: 13 amino acids. In DNA, the CDR3 is TGCAGCGTTTCGGGACAGCAGAACACTGAAGCTTTCTTT. Its protein is CSVSGQQNTEAFF. Full variable domain (rest looked up from reference TRBV29-1 and TRBJ1-1): SAVISQKPSRDICQRGTSLTIQCQVDSQVTMMFWYRQQPGQSLTLIATANQGSEATYESGFVIDKFPISRPNLTFSTLTVSNMSPEDSSIYLCSVSGQQNTEAFFGQGTRLTVV.

The gene calls are TRBV6-1 and TRBJ2-2, with D tentatively TRBD2 (5 bases). Germline values: CDR1 MNHNS, CDR2 SASEGT. CDR3 length equals 14 residues. The V and J ends lost 7 bases and 4 bases respectively, with 13 bases between them. DNA of the CDR3: TGTGCCAGCACCCTGGAGAGGGTCACCGGGGAGCTGTTTTTT. It specifies CASTLERVTGELFF.

This chain links TRBV7-2 with TRBJ2-3; TRBD2 matches 8 bases. Trimming removed 3 bases from V and 2 bases from J; junction bases left unmatched: 7. The CDR3 has 16 amino acids. The germline V gene encodes CDR1 SGHTA and CDR2 FQGNSA. The CDR3 sequence is CASSFGGGRSTDTQYF. CDR3 nucleotides: TGTGCCAGCAGCTTCGGGGGGGGCAGGTCCACAGATACGCAGTATTTT.

This chain joins TRBV2 and TRBJ1-5, with 10 bases matching TRBD1. CDR1 and CDR2 (germline): SNHLY, FYNNEI. The CDR3 covers 12 residues. J lost 10 bases, V lost 4 bases, and 1 base had no gene match. CDR3 sequence (DNA): TGTGCCAGCAGTGGGGACAGGGGCCCCCAGCATTTT. Translated: CASSGDRGPQHF.

The rearrangement joins TRBV6-5 to TRBJ1-2; 9 nucleotides line up with TRBD1. The CDR3 covers 14 residues. Germline CDR1 reads MNHEY; CDR2 reads SVGAGI. V gave up 6 bases and J gave up 4 bases; unmatched junction bases: 6. The CDR3 reads CASREPGQGYGYTF. CDR3 DNA sequence: TGTGCCAGCAGGGAACCGGGACAGGGCTATGGCTACACCTTC.